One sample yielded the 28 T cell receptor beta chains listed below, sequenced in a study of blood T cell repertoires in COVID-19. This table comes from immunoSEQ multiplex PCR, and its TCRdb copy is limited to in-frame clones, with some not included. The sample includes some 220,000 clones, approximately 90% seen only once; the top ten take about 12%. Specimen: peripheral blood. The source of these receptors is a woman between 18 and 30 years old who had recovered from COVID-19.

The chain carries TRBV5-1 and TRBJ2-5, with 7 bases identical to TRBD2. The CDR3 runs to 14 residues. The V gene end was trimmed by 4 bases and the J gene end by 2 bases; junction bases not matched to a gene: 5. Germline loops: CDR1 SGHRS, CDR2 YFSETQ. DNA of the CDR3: TGCGCCAGCAGCCCCGGGACTACACAAGAGACCCAGTACTTC. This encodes CASSPGTTQETQYF.

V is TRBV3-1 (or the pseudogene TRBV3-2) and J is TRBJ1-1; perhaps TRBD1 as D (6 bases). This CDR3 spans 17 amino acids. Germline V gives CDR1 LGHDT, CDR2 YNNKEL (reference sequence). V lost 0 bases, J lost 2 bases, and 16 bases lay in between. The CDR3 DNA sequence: TGTGCCAGCAGCCAAGAGGCAGGGGCTCGCCTTAACACTGAAGCTTTCTTT. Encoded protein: CASSQEAGARLNTEAFF.

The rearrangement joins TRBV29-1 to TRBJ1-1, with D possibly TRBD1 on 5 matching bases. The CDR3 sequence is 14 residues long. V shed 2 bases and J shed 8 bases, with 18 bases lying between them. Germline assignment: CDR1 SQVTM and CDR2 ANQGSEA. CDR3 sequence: CSVEWAQGGLEAFF. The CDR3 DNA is TGCAGCGTTGAATGGGCGCAGGGAGGATTGGAAGCTTTCTTT. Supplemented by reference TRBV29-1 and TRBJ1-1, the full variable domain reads SAVISQKPSRDICQRGTSLTIQCQVDSQVTMMFWYRQQPGQSLTLIATANQGSEATYESGFVIDKFPISRPNLTFSTLTVSNMSPEDSSIYLCSVEWAQGGLEAFFGQGTRLTVV.

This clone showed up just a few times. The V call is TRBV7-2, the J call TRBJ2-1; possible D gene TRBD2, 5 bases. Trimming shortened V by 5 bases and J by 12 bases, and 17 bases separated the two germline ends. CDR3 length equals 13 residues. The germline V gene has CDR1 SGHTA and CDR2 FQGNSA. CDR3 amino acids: CASSPSGEGRQFF. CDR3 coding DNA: TGTGCCAGCAGCCCGTCCGGAGAGGGTCGGCAGTTCTTC.

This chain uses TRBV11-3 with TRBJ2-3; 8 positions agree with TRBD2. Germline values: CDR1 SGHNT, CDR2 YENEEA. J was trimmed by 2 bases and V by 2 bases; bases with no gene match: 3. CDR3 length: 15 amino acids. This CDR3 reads CASSLTSGTTDTQYF. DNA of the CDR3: TGTGCCAGCAGCTTAACTAGCGGCACCACAGATACGCAGTATTTT.

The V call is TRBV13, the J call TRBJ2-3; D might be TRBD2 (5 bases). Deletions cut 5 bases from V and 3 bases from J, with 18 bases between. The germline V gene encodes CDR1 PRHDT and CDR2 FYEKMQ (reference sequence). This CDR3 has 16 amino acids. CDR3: CASSLRLGEHTDTQYF. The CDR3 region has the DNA TGTGCCAGCAGCCTCCGGTTGGGAGAGCATACAGATACGCAGTATTTT.

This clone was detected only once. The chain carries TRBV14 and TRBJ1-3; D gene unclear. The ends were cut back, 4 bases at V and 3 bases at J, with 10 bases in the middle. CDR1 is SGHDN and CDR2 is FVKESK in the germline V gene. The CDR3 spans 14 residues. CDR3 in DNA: TGTGCCAGCAGCCTCCGGGAGGGTGGAAACACCATATATTTT. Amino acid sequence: CASSLREGGNTIYF.

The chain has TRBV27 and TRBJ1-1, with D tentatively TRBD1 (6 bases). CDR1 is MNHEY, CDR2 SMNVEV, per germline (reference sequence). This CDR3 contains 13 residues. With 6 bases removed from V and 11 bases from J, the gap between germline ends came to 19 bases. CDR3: CASRYREGLEAFF. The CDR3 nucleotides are TGTGCCAGCAGGTACAGGGAGGGTCTAGAGGCTTTCTTT.

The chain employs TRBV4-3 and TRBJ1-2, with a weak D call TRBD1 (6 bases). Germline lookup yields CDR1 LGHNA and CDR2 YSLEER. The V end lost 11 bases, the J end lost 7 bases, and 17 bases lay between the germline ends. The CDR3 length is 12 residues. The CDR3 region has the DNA TGCGCCTCAGGGCGGGGGGGCCTTGGCTACACCTTC. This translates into CASGRGGLGYTF.

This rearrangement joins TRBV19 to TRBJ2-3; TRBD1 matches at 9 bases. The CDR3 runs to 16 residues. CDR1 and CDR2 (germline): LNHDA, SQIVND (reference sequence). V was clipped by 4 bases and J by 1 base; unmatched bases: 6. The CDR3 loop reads CASSTYRGQGTDTQYF. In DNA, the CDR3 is TGTGCCAGTAGTACCTACAGGGGGCAGGGCACAGATACGCAGTATTTT.

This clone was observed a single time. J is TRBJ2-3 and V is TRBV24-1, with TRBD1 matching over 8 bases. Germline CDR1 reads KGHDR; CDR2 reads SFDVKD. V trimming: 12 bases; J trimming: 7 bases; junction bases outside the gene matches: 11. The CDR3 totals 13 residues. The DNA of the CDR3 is TGTGCCGCCGGGACAGGTCCCACCAATACGCAGTATTTT. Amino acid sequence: CAAGTGPTNTQYF.

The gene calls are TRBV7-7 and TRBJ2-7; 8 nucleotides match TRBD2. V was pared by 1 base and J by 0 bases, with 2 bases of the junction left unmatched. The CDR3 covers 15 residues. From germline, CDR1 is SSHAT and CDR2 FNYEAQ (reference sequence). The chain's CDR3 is CASSLGSGSSYEQYF. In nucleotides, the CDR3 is TGTGCCAGCAGCTTAGGGAGCGGGAGCTCCTACGAGCAGTACTTC.

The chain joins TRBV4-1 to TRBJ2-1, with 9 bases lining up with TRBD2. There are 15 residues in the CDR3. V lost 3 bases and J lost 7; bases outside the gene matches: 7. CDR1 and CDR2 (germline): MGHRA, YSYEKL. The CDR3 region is CASSQSSGSKNEQFF. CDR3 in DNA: TGCGCCAGCAGCCAGAGTAGCGGGAGTAAAAATGAGCAGTTCTTC.

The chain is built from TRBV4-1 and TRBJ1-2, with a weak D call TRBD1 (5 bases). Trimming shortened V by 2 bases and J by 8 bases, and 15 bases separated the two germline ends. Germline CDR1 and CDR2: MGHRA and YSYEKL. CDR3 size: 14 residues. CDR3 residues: CASSQSGGFQGYTF. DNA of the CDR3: TGCGCCAGCAGCCAATCTGGGGGGTTTCAGGGCTACACCTTC.

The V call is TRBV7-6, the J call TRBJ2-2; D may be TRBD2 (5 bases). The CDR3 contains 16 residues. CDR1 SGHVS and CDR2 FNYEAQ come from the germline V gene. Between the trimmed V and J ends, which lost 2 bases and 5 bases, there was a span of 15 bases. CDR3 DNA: TGTGCCAGCAGCTTACACGGGTATCCGGGGACCGGGGAGCTGTTTTTT. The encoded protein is CASSLHGYPGTGELFF.

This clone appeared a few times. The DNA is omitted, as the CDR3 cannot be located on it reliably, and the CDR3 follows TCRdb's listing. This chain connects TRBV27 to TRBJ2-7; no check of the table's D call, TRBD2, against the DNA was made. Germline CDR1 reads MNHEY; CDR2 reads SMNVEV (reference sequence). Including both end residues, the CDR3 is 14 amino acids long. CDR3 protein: CASSFRFGGREQYF.

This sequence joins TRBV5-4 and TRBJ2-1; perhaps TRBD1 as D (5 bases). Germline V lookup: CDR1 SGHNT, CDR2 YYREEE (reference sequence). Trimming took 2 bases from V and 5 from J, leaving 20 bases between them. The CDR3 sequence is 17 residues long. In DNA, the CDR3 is TGTGCCAGCAGCTTTAAGGGGCTATCGACAAGGGACAATGAGCAGTTCTTC. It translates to CASSFKGLSTRDNEQFF.

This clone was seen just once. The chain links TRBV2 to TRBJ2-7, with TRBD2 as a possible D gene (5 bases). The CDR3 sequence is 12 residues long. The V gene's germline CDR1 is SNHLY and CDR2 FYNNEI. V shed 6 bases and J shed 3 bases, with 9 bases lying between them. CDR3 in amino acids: CASRTDYYEQYF. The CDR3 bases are TGTGCCAGCAGGACCGACTACTACGAGCAGTACTTC.

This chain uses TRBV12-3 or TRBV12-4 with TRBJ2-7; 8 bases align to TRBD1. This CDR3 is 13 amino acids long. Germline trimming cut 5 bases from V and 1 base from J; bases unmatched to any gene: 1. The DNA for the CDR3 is TGTGCCAGCAGTAGGGACAGGTCCTACGAGCAGTACTTC. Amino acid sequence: CASSRDRSYEQYF.

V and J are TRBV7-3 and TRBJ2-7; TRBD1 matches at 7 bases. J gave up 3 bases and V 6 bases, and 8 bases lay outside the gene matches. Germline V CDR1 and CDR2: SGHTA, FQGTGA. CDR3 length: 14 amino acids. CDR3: CASRPHRGSYEQYF. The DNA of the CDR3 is TGTGCCAGCAGGCCCCACAGGGGAAGCTACGAGCAGTACTTC.

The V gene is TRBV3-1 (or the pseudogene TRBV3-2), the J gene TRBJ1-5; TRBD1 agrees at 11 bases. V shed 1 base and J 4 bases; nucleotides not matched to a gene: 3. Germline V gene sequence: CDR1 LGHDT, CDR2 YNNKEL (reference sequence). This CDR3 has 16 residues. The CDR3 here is CASSQGGTGGNQPQHF. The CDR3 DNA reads TGTGCCAGCAGCCAAGGCGGGACAGGGGGGAATCAGCCCCAGCATTTT.

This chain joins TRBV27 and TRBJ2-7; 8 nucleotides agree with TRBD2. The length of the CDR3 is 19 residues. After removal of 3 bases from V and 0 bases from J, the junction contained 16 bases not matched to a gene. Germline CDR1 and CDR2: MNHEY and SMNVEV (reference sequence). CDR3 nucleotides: TGTGCCAGCAGTTTGCGGGGGGACGGACACCGAACGAGCTCCTACGAGCAGTACTTC. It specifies CASSLRGDGHRTSSYEQYF.

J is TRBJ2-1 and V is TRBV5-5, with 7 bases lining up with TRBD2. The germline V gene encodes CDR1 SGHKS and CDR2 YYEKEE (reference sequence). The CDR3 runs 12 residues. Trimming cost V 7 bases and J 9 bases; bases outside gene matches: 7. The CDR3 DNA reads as TGTGCCAGCTTGACGGGACTATCTGAGCAGTTCTTC. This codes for CASLTGLSEQFF.

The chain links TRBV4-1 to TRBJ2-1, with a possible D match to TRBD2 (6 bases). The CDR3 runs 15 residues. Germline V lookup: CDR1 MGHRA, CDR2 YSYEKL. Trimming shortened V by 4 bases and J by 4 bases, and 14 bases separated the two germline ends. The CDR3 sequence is CASSLPSAYYNEQFF. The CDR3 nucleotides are TGCGCCAGCAGCCTCCCTAGCGCCTATTACAATGAGCAGTTCTTC.

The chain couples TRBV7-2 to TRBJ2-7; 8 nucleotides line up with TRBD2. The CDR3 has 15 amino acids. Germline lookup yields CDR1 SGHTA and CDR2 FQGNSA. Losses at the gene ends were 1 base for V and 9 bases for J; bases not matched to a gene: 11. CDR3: CASSLVVAGTTGQYF. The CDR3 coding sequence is TGTGCCAGCAGCTTAGTTGTAGCGGGAACCACTGGGCAGTACTTC.

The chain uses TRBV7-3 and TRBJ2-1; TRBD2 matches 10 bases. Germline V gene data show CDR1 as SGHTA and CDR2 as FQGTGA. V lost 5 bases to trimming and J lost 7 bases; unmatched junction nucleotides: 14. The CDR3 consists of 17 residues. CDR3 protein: CASSPPSGGGPGNEQFF. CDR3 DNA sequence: TGTGCCAGCAGCCCCCCGAGCGGGGGGGGGCCAGGGAATGAGCAGTTCTTC.

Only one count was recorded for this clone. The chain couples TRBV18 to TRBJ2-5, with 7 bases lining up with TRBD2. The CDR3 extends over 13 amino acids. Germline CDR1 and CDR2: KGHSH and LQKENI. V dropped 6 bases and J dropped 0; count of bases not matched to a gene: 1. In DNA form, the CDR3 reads TGTGCCAGCTCGCGGGGGAACCAAGAGACCCAGTACTTC. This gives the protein CASSRGNQETQYF.

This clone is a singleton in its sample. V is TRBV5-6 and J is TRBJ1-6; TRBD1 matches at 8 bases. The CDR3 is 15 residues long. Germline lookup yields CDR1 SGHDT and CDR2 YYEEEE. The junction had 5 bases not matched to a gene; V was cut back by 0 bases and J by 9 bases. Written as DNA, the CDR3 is TGTGCCAGCAGCTTGGTCGGCAGGGGGCTTTCACCCCTCCACTTT. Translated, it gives CASSLVGRGLSPLHF.